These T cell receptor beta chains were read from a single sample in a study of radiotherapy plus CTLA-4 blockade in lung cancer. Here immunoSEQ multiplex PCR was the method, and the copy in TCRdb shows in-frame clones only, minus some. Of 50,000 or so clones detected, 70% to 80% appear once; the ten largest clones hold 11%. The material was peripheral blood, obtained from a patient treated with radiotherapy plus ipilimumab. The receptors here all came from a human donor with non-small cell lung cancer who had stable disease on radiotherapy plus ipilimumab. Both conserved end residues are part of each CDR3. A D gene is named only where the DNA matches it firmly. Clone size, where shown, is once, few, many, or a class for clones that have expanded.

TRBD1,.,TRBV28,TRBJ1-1,CASSIGQGGNTEAFF,TGTGCCAGCAGTATAGGACAGGGTGGGAACACTGAAGCTTTCTTT
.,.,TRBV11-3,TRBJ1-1,CASSYRGTEAFF,TGTGCCAGCAGCTACCGGGGCACTGAAGCTTTCTTT
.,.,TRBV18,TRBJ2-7,CASSPRAYEQYF,TGTGCCAGCTCACCGAGAGCCTACGAGCAGTACTTC
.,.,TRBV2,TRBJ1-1,CASSRGGTEAFF,TGTGCCAGTTCGAGGGGAGGCACTGAAGCTTTCTTT
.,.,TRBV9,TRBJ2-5,CASSPRGTTRETQYF,TGTGCCAGCAGCCCTAGAGGGACAACCCGGGAGACCCAGTACTTC
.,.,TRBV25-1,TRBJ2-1,CASSELTGSYNEQFF,TGTGCCAGCAGTGAACTGACAGGATCCTACAATGAGCAGTTCTTC
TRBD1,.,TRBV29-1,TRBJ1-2,CSVEDRNYGYTF,TGCAGCGTTGAGGACAGGAACTATGGCTACACCTTC
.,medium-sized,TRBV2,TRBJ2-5,CASGGGPETQYF,TGTGCCAGCGGAGGGGGGCCGGAGACCCAGTACTTC
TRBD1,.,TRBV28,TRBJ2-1,CASSSPSGTGMYEQFF,TGTGCCAGCAGTTCTCCCTCCGGGACAGGGATGTATGAGCAGTTCTTC
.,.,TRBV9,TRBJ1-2,CASSPTVNYGYTF,TGTGCCAGCAGCCCCACAGTTAACTATGGCTACACCTTC
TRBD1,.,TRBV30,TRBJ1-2,CAWALKAGQQATFLF,TGTGCCTGGGCCCTTAAAGCGGGACAGCAAGCGACCTTTCTATTC
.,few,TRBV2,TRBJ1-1,CASSEMAVEAFF,TGTGCCAGCAGTGAAATGGCGGTTGAAGCTTTCTTT
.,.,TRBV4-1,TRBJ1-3,CASSQAQQGGNTIYF,TGCGCCAGCAGCCAAGCCCAACAAGGGGGAAACACCATATATTTT
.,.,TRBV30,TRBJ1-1,CALLVRGNTEAFF,TGTGCCTTGCTCGTCCGGGGGAACACTGAAGCTTTCTTT
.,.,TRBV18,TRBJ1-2,CASSPPGGSIHGYTF,TGTGCCAGCTCACCACCGGGGGGGAGTATCCATGGCTACACCTTC
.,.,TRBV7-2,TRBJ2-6,CASSLRGQPYQLTF,TGTGCCAGCAGCTTAAGAGGACAGCCCTATCAGCTGACTTTC